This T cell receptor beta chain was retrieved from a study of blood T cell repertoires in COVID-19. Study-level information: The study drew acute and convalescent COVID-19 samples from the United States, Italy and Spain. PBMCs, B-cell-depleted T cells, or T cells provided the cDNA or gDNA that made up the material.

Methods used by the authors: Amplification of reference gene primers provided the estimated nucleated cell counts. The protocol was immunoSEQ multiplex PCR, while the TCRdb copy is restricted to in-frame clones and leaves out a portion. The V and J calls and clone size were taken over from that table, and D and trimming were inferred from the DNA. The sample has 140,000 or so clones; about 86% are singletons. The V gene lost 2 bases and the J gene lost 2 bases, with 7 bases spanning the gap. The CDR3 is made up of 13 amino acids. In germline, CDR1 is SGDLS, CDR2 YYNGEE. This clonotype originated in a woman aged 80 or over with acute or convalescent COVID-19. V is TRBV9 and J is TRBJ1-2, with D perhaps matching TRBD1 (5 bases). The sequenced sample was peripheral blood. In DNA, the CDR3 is TGTGCCAGCAGCGTTGACAGAAACTATGGCTACACCTTC. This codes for CASSVDRNYGYTF.